This T cell receptor beta chain came from a study of cytomegalovirus exposure and HLA in healthy donors. Amplification used 60 Vbeta primers and 13 Jbeta primers. Assay: immunoSEQ multiplex PCR; the TCRdb copy retains only in-frame clones and omits some. The repertoire holds 85,000 to 100,000 clones, with 64% as singletons. The CDR3 loop spans 11 amino acids. The V gene's germline CDR1 is SNHLY and CDR2 FYNNEI. V was pared by 5 bases and J by 8 bases, with 7 bases between. This TCR was sampled from a man aged 55 to 69 in good health and CMV-seronegative. This chain connects TRBV2 to TRBJ2-1; no definite D call. Sequencing used PBMCs. CDR3 DNA: TGTGCCAGCAGTCAAACTTATGAGCAGTTCTTC. It encodes CASSQTYEQFF. The complete variable domain, with remaining parts taken from reference TRBV2 and TRBJ2-1, reads EPEVTQTPSHQVTQMGQEVILRCVPISNHLYFYWYRQILGQKVEFLVSFYNNEISEKSEIFDDQFSVERPDGSNFTLKIRSTKLEDSAMYFCASSQTYEQFFGPGTRLTVL.